Each of the 20 T cell receptor beta chains below was sequenced from the same sample in a study of T cells in Graves' hyperthyroidism and ophthalmopathy. RNA transcripts served as the template for amplifying TCR beta CDR3 regions. The HTBI primer set served for first-round RT-PCR of the TCR CDR3. TCRdb independently ran MiXCR on the multiplex PCR reads; one entry per CDR3 protein. The sample has over 400,000 distinct CDR3 sequences; 22% are singletons. Specimen: blood. Every receptor here comes from a woman in her seventies with Graves' ophthalmopathy.

This clonotype appeared once. This could be a read error, since a much larger clone is one nucleotide away. V gene TRBV20-1 combines with J gene TRBJ1-1; D might be TRBD1 (5 bases). V lost 1 base to trimming and J lost 6 bases, with 9 bases between them. The CDR3 has 12 residues. Germline CDR1 DFQATT, CDR2 SNEGSKA (reference sequence). The CDR3 DNA sequence: TGCAGTGCTAGAGTTTGGGACGCTGAAGCTTTCTTT. Amino acid sequence: CSARVWDAEAFF.

The chain combines TRBV7-8 with TRBJ1-1; D not resolved. V lost 5 bases to trimming and J lost 7 bases, with 20 bases between them. Germline CDR1 reads SGHVS; CDR2 reads FQNEAQ. The CDR3 covers 15 residues. CDR3 amino acids: CASSHPPPGRGEAFF. The DNA of the CDR3 is TGTGCCAGCAGCCACCCCCCCCCGGGGAGAGGTGAAGCTTTCTTT.

This clonotype was seen ten or more times. V usage is TRBV29-1 and J usage is TRBJ2-7; 8 bases fit TRBD1. CDR3 length: 13 residues. J gave up 2 bases and V 5 bases, and 5 bases lay outside the gene matches. The germline CDR1 and CDR2 sequences are SQVTM and ANQGSEA. This chain's CDR3 is CSVRDRLPYEQYF. For the CDR3, the DNA is TGCAGCGTTCGGGACAGGCTACCCTACGAGCAGTACTTC.

The genes are TRBV7-8 and TRBJ1-1; D not certain. Between the trimmed V and J ends, which lost 7 bases and 7 bases, there was a span of 10 bases. Germline CDR1 SGHVS, CDR2 FQNEAQ. The CDR3 loop spans 11 amino acids. DNA of the CDR3: TGTGCCAGCACCTCAGCTGATGAAGCTTTCTTT. Protein: CASTSADEAFF.

This clonotype was observed at least ten times. The chain couples TRBV12-3 or TRBV12-4 to TRBJ2-2; weak D call: TRBD2 (5 bases). Trimming took 5 bases from V and 6 from J, leaving 10 bases between them. This CDR3 contains 13 residues. As DNA, the CDR3 is TGTGCCAGCAGTCTAGGACTGTCCGGGGAGCTGTTTTTT. Its protein product is CASSLGLSGELFF.

Many counts were recorded for this clonotype. This chain connects TRBV6-1 to TRBJ1-5, with 9 bases identical to TRBD1. The V gene's germline CDR1 is MNHNS and CDR2 SASEGT. CDR3 length: 19 residues. J was trimmed by 1 base and V by 5 bases; bases with no gene match: 15. The CDR3 DNA follows: TGTGCCAGCAGTTCCGCGACAGGGGGGTTTAGGTTGAGCAATCAGCCCCAGCATTTT. It codes for CASSSATGGFRLSNQPQHF.

CDR3 bases: TGTGCCAGCAGCTCAGCATGGGACAGGGGAGGAGGCTACACCTTC. This translates into CASSSAWDRGGGYTF. This chain links TRBV7-2 with TRBJ1-2, with TRBD1 matching 10 bases. V lost 4 bases, J lost 8 bases, and 10 bases stayed unmatched. The germline gives CDR1 SGHTA, CDR2 FQGNSA. The CDR3 spans 15 residues.

This clonotype came up many times. CDR3 bases: TGTGCCAGCAACTACGGGAGGGCCACAGATACGCAGTATTTT. Amino acids: CASNYGRATDTQYF. The chain employs TRBV12-3 or TRBV12-4 and TRBJ2-3; 8 positions agree with TRBD2. Losses at the gene ends were 7 bases for V and 2 bases for J; bases not matched to a gene: 5. The CDR3 is 14 residues long.

This chain connects TRBV13 to TRBJ2-4, with D perhaps TRBD1 (5 bases). Trimming cost V 5 bases and J 7 bases, with 12 bases left between them. The CDR3 contains 13 residues. CDR1 is PRHDT and CDR2 is FYEKMQ in the germline V gene (reference sequence). The CDR3 reads CASSPQVDNIQYF. The CDR3 DNA follows: TGTGCCAGCAGCCCACAGGTAGATAACATTCAGTACTTC.

This clonotype has more than one count but fewer than ten. This chain joins TRBV10-2 and TRBJ2-3; 11 nucleotides match TRBD2. The V gene's germline CDR1 is WSHSY and CDR2 SAAADI. The CDR3 has 17 amino acids. V was pared by 6 bases and J by 3 bases, with 11 bases of the junction left unmatched. CDR3 bases: TGCGCCAGCAGCCTCGAACGACTAGCGGGAAATACAGATACGCAGTATTTT. Its translation is CASSLERLAGNTDTQYF.

V is TRBV20-1 and J is TRBJ2-2, with 7 bases that match TRBD2. Germline V gene lookup returns CDR1 DFQATT and CDR2 SNEGSKA (reference sequence). The CDR3 is 17 amino acids. J lost 0 bases, V lost 0 bases, and 7 bases had no gene match. CDR3 residues: CSAREGPSGANTGELFF. Here the CDR3 DNA reads TGCAGTGCTAGAGAAGGGCCTAGCGGAGCGAACACCGGGGAGCTGTTTTTT.

At least ten counts were recorded for this clonotype. This chain joins TRBV29-1 and TRBJ2-3; the match to TRBD2 covers 9 bases. From germline, CDR1 is SQVTM and CDR2 ANQGSEA. The V gene end was trimmed by 6 bases and the J gene end by 3 bases; junction bases not matched to a gene: 4. This CDR3 contains 13 residues. The CDR3 reads CSVAGGQTDTQYF. The DNA for the CDR3 is TGCAGCGTAGCGGGAGGTCAGACAGATACGCAGTATTTT.

This clonotype has more than one count but fewer than ten. The chain employs TRBV7-2 and TRBJ1-1; TRBD1 might be the D (6 bases). CDR3 length: 14 amino acids. V lost 3 bases to trimming and J lost 1 base, with 9 bases between them. Germline V gives CDR1 SGHTA, CDR2 FQGNSA. This CDR3 is CASSFGGANTEAFF. The CDR3 nucleotides read TGTGCCAGCAGCTTCGGGGGCGCGAACACTGAAGCTTTCTTT. Supplemented by reference TRBV7-2 and TRBJ1-1, the full variable domain reads GAGVSQSPSNKVTEKGKDVELRCDPISGHTALYWYRQSLGQGLEFLIYFQGNSAPDKSGLPSDRFSAERTGGSVSTLTIQRTQQEDSAVYLCASSFGGANTEAFFGQGTRLTVV.

The CDR3 DNA sequence: TGTGCCAGCAGTTACGGGGGACAGTACTATAATTCACCCCTCCACTTT. It codes for CASSYGGQYYNSPLHF. This chain joins TRBV6-5 and TRBJ1-6; 7 bases line up with TRBD1. Germline CDR1 and CDR2: MNHEY and SVGAGI. The CDR3 runs to 16 residues. J gave up 3 bases and V 2 bases, and 4 bases lay outside the gene matches.

The gene calls are TRBV6-1 and TRBJ1-3; D is undetermined. The CDR3 spans 13 residues. Germline V gene sequence: CDR1 MNHNS, CDR2 SASEGT. V lost 6 bases to trimming and J lost 4 bases, with 10 bases between them. CDR3 sequence: CASRNSQGNTIYF. CDR3 bases: TGTGCCAGCAGGAACAGCCAAGGAAACACCATATATTTT.

This clonotype was counted between two and nine times. The chain uses TRBV20-1 and TRBJ2-3; the match to TRBD2 covers 12 bases. This CDR3 region has 16 residues. Per the germline V gene, CDR1 is DFQATT and CDR2 is SNEGSKA (reference sequence). V dropped 4 bases and J dropped 0; count of bases not matched to a gene: 5. The CDR3 region has the DNA TGCAGTGCTAAGGGACTAGCGGGTTCTAGCACAGATACGCAGTATTTT. This codes for CSAKGLAGSSTDTQYF.

This clonotype was detected ten times or more. This chain uses TRBV11-3 with TRBJ2-5; TRBD2 is a possible D gene (5 bases). Germline V gene lookup returns CDR1 SGHNT and CDR2 YENEEA. V lost 5 bases and J 5 bases, leaving 15 bases between the germline ends. This CDR3 is built from 14 residues. The CDR3 is CASSPRTGRETQYF. Here the CDR3 DNA reads TGTGCCAGCAGCCCCAGGACTGGGCGGGAGACCCAGTACTTC.

The chain has TRBV12-3 or TRBV12-4 and TRBJ2-3, with D possibly being TRBD1 or TRBD2 (6 bases each). CDR3 size: 14 residues. V dropped 7 bases and J dropped 3 bases, with 14 bases sitting between them. The CDR3 sequence is CASILGGWTDTQYF. CDR3 sequence (DNA): TGTGCCAGCATCTTGGGGGGCTGGACAGATACGCAGTATTTT.

V usage is TRBV20-1 and J usage is TRBJ2-1; 14 nucleotides agree with TRBD2. CDR1 DFQATT and CDR2 SNEGSKA come from the germline V gene (reference sequence). The V gene end was trimmed by 2 bases and the J gene end by 7 bases; junction bases not matched to a gene: 13. The CDR3 spans 18 residues. CDR3 nucleotide sequence: TGCAGTGCTAGACCGTGGGGACTAGCGGGAGCGAGTAAGAATGAGCAGTTCTTC. Protein: CSARPWGLAGASKNEQFF.

This sequence joins TRBV19 and TRBJ1-5; D unclear. CDR1 LNHDA and CDR2 SQIVND come from the germline V gene (reference sequence). The CDR3 is made up of 14 amino acids. V was shortened by 3 bases and J by 5 bases, with 11 bases between the two germline ends. The CDR3 coding sequence is TGTGCCAGTAGTATGGGTTCAGCCTATCAGCCCCAGCATTTT. Translating gives CASSMGSAYQPQHF.